A selection of T cell receptor beta chains follows, all from one sample in a study of blood T cell repertoires in COVID-19. Sequenced by immunoSEQ multiplex PCR; TCRdb stores in-frame clones only, minus some. This sample has 220,000 or so clones, with around 81% found just once. Sample: peripheral blood. These TCRs come from a woman aged 70-85 years with acute or convalescent COVID-19. CDR3s include the opening cysteine and the closing phenylalanine or tryptophan. The D gene is left open where the match is weak. The size entry is marked missing in some rows and otherwise reads once, few, many or a size class.

>TRBD2|.|TRBJ2-2|TRBV11-1
CASSRISGSRTGELFF
TGTGCCAGCAGCCGAATTAGCGGGAGTAGGACCGGGGAGCTGTTTTTT
>.|.|TRBJ2-7|TRBV11-3
CASSLTGHQIYEQYF
TGTGCCAGCAGCCTCACGGGACACCAAATCTACGAGCAGTACTTC
>.|.|TRBJ2-3|TRBV29-1
CSGRDFYTDTQYF
TGCAGCGGCCGGGACTTCTACACAGATACGCAGTATTTT
>.|.|TRBJ2-3|TRBV5-4
CASSAGTARDTQYF
TGTGCCAGCAGCGCCGGGACTGCTCGAGATACGCAGTATTTT
>TRBD2|.|TRBJ2-7|TRBV5-1
CASSLGGSTPYEQYF
TGCGCCAGCAGCTTGGGCGGGAGTACGCCCTACGAGCAGTACTTC
>TRBD1|.|TRBJ1-5|TRBV19
CASSLDRWKPQHF
TGTGCCAGTAGCTTGGACAGGTGGAAGCCCCAGCATTTT
>TRBD1|.|TRBJ1-1|TRBV20-1
CSARTGGEAFF
TGCAGTGCAAGGACAGGGGGCGAGGCTTTCTTT
>TRBD2|.|TRBJ2-1|TRBV7-6
CASSLALAGAPYNEQFF
TGTGCCAGCAGCTTAGCGCTAGCGGGAGCTCCCTACAATGAGCAGTTCTTC
>TRBD2|.|TRBJ2-1|TRBV10-3
CAISESSSGGTSQFF
TGTGCCATCAGTGAGTCTTCTAGCGGGGGAACCTCACAGTTCTTC
>.|.|TRBJ2-3|TRBV5-1
CASSLIEATTDTQYF
TGCGCCAGCAGCTTGATTGAGGCAACCACAGATACGCAGTATTTT
>.|once|TRBJ1-1|TRBV6-1
CASSVRADGLGTEAFF
TGTGCCAGCAGTGTGAGGGCGGATGGTTTGGGCACTGAAGCTTTCTTT
>.|.|TRBJ1-1|TRBV18
CASSPRGGSGGTEAFF
TGTGCCAGCTCACCGAGGGGGGGGTCAGGTGGCACTGAAGCTTTCTTT
>.|.|TRBJ1-3|TRBV28
CASSFRGFSGNTIYF
TGTGCCAGCAGTTTTCGAGGCTTCTCTGGAAACACCATATATTTT
>TRBD1|.|TRBJ1-1|TRBV28
CASSLTLSGAGGTEAFF
TGTGCCAGCAGTTTGACGCTTTCCGGGGCAGGGGGCACTGAAGCTTTCTTT
>TRBD2|.|TRBJ2-3|TRBV28
CASSHGLAGGTQYF
TGTGCCAGCAGTCACGGACTAGCGGGAGGTACGCAGTATTTT
>TRBD1|.|TRBJ1-3|TRBV20-1
CSASESRGPSGNTIYF
TGCAGTGCTAGTGAGAGCAGGGGGCCGTCTGGAAACACCATATATTTT
>.|.|TRBJ2-7|TRBV5-5
CASSLEQGPTYEQYF
TGTGCCAGCAGCTTGGAGCAGGGGCCCACCTACGAGCAGTACTTC
>TRBD2|few|TRBJ2-1|TRBV5-6
CASSPGLAGYNEQFF
TGTGCCAGCAGCCCGGGACTAGCGGGTTACAATGAGCAGTTCTTC
>.|few|TRBJ2-1|TRBV25-1
CASSEYTRAAVPYNEQFF
TGTGCCAGCAGTGAATATACTAGGGCGGCGGTACCCTACAATGAGCAGTTCTTC
>TRBD1|.|TRBJ2-3|TRBV3-1/TRBV3-2
CASSQVGGLDTQYF
TGTGCCAGCAGCCAAGTAGGGGGCTTAGATACGCAGTATTTT
>TRBD1|.|TRBJ1-3|TRBV29-1
CSVRTGGNTIYF
TGCAGCGTGCGGACAGGGGGAAACACCATATATTTT
>TRBD1|once|TRBJ1-1|TRBV18
CASSRNRGPATEAFF
TGTGCCAGCTCCCGAAACAGGGGCCCAGCCACTGAAGCTTTCTTT
>TRBD1|.|TRBJ1-2|TRBV3-1/TRBV3-2
CASSRQGTSGYTF
TGTGCCAGCAGCAGACAGGGGACGAGTGGCTACACCTTC
>TRBD1|.|TRBJ2-7|TRBV5-1
CASSLSGDSSYEQYF
TGCGCCAGCAGCTTGAGTGGGGACAGCTCCTACGAGCAGTACTTC
>TRBD2|once|TRBJ2-1|TRBV6-2/TRBV6-3
CASSRGGLASNEQFF
TGTGCCAGCAGCCGGGGTGGACTAGCCTCCAATGAGCAGTTCTTC
>TRBD1|.|TRBJ1-1|TRBV18
CASSRTTGQNTEAFF
TGTGCCAGCTCCCGAACGACAGGGCAGAACACTGAAGCTTTCTTT
>TRBD1|.|TRBJ2-1|TRBV7-6
CASSLRQGGEQFF
TGTGCCAGCAGCCTACGACAGGGCGGGGAGCAGTTCTTC
>TRBD1|few|TRBJ2-7|TRBV5-8
CASSFVGQGSYEQYF
TGTGCCAGCAGCTTTGTAGGACAGGGGAGTTACGAGCAGTACTTC